This T cell receptor beta chain is drawn from a study of blood T cells in healthy people across ages. The study's findings and limits: The unsorted PBMCs prevented any conclusive comparison of naive versus antigen-experienced cells.

A second roughly 6 to 11 cycle PCR used barcoded and J-beta primers. TCRdb analysed the 5' RACE reads with MiXCR anew, one entry per CDR3 protein. The top ten hold 6.5% to 8% of the sample, which has roughly 1.4 million distinct CDR3 sequences, around 55% seen once. A remark on this clonotype: Its antigen is unidentified.

Germline-derived CDR1 and CDR2 are MNHEY and SVGEGT. This CDR3 spans 14 amino acids. Deletions cut 0 bases from V and 3 bases from J, with 6 bases between. The rearrangement joins TRBV6-2 or TRBV6-3 to TRBJ2-1; the D is unclear. The receptor comes from a young man in good health. The sample taken for sequencing was blood. CDR3 in amino acids: CASSYSPVYNEQFF. Here the CDR3 DNA reads TGTGCCAGCAGTTACTCGCCAGTCTACAATGAGCAGTTCTTC.